A selection of T cell receptor beta chains follows, all from one sample in a study of T cell responses to AZD1222 COVID-19 vaccine. The method was immunoSEQ multiplex PCR; TCRdb's version includes in-frame clones alone and lacks a portion of them. The sample includes 180,000 or so clones, approximately 91% seen only once; the top ten take less than 2%. Sample: peripheral blood, taken 28 days after the second AZD1222 dose. The receptors here all came from an adult who received the AZD1222 COVID-19 vaccine. The CDR3 runs from the conserved cysteine through the conserved F or W. The D gene is left open where the match is weak. Rows may omit the clone size; those that give it use once, few, many or a size class.

v_call	j_call	d_call	clone_size	cdr3_nt	cdr3_aa
TRBV5-1	TRBJ2-3	TRBD2	-	TGCGCCAGCAGCTTGGTTGCGGGGGGGGGCACAGATACGCAGTATTTT	CASSLVAGGGTDTQYF
TRBV7-9	TRBJ2-5	-	-	TGTGCCAGCAGCTTAGGCGCAGGGCCCAGTCGAGAGACCCAGTACTTC	CASSLGAGPSRETQYF
TRBV12-3/TRBV12-4	TRBJ1-2	TRBD1	-	TGTGCCAGCAGCATAGACAGGGATGATGGCTACACCTTC	CASSIDRDDGYTF
TRBV5-6	TRBJ2-1	TRBD2	-	TGTGCCAGCAGCTTGGAGACTAGCGGGGTCTCCTACAATGAGCAGTTCTTC	CASSLETSGVSYNEQFF
TRBV30	TRBJ2-2	-	-	TGTGCCTGGAGTGTCCTAGCCGGCGGGGAGCTGTTTTTT	CAWSVLAGGELFF
TRBV7-9	TRBJ2-7	TRBD2	-	TGTGCCAGCAGCCTCAGGACTAGCGGAAGCTCCTACGAGCAGTACTTC	CASSLRTSGSSYEQYF
TRBV27	TRBJ1-6	-	-	TGTGCCAGCAGTCTGGAATGGGGGCGCGGGTCCTATAATTCACCCCTCCACTTT	CASSLEWGRGSYNSPLHF
TRBV7-3	TRBJ2-7	TRBD2	-	TGTGCCAGCAGCTCCAACATTAGCGGGGCCCTCTCCTACGAGCAGTACTTC	CASSSNISGALSYEQYF
TRBV27	TRBJ2-3	TRBD1	-	TGTGCCAGCAGTTTAAACAGGGGGTCCGATACGCAGTATTTT	CASSLNRGSDTQYF
TRBV6-5	TRBJ2-7	TRBD1	-	TGTGCCAGCAGAGACACAGGGGGGCCCTCCTACGAGCAGTACTTC	CASRDTGGPSYEQYF
TRBV2	TRBJ1-4	-	-	TGTGCCAGCAGCCGTGGGGTGGGCGGTGAAAAACTGTTTTTT	CASSRGVGGEKLFF
TRBV6-5	TRBJ1-4	TRBD1	-	TGTGCCAGCAGAGGGACAGCAACTAATGAAAAACTGTTTTTT	CASRGTATNEKLFF
TRBV24-1	TRBJ2-1	-	-	TGTGCCACCAGTGATTTGAGCTCGGGACTCTCCAATGAGCAGTTCTTC	CATSDLSSGLSNEQFF
TRBV20-1	TRBJ1-5	-	-	TGCAGTGCTAGTCGGGGCGGCGTAACCCCCCAGCATTTT	CSASRGGVTPQHF
TRBV27	TRBJ2-1	TRBD1	-	TGTGCCAGCACCTCCCCACAGGGGCTCAACTCCTACAATGAGCAGTTCTTC	CASTSPQGLNSYNEQFF
TRBV4-3	TRBJ1-3	-	-	TGCGCCAGCAGCCTCGAAGAGGTCGCAGGGGCTGGAAACACCATATATTTT	CASSLEEVAGAGNTIYF
TRBV18	TRBJ1-1	TRBD1	-	TGTGCCAGCTCACCACGGCCAGGGGGCAGGAACACTGAAGCTTTCTTT	CASSPRPGGRNTEAFF
TRBV29-1	TRBJ2-7	-	-	TGCAGCGTTGAAGTGGTGGGGAGGAACTACGAGCAGTACTTC	CSVEVVGRNYEQYF
TRBV7-8	TRBJ1-6	TRBD1	-	TGTGCCAGCAGCTGGGACAGTTATAATTCACCCCTCCACTTT	CASSWDSYNSPLHF
TRBV11-2	TRBJ1-1	-	-	TGTGCCAGCAGCTTAGATGTTAGTCAGGGGCCGGAGACTGAAGCTTTCTTT	CASSLDVSQGPETEAFF
TRBV28	TRBJ1-2	-	few	TGTGCCAGCAGTGTCGGTAGTAACTATGGCTACACCTTC	CASSVGSNYGYTF
TRBV2	TRBJ1-5	-	-	TGTGCCAGCAGTGTGCAATTAGCCCGAAATCAGCCCCAGCATTTT	CASSVQLARNQPQHF
TRBV19	TRBJ1-2	TRBD1	once	TGTGCCAGTAGCTACTCGGGACAGGGGTTTTATGGCTACACCTTC	CASSYSGQGFYGYTF
TRBV4-2	TRBJ2-5	-	-	TGTGCCAGCAGCCAAGATCTTAAAGGGTTCCAAGAGACCCAGTACTTC	CASSQDLKGFQETQYF
TRBV7-8	TRBJ2-2	-	-	TGTGCCAGCAGCTCCTCCGCGGGTAGACGCGGCGGGGAGCTGTTTTTT	CASSSSAGRRGGELFF
TRBV7-3	TRBJ1-1	-	-	TGTGCCAGCAGCCCCGTGGGGGGCACTGAAGCTTTCTTT	CASSPVGGTEAFF
TRBV7-9	TRBJ1-6	TRBD1	-	TGTGCCAGCAGCTGGGGACAGGCGGATAATTCACCCCTCCACTTT	CASSWGQADNSPLHF
TRBV6-2/TRBV6-3	TRBJ1-2	-	-	TGTGCCAGCAGTTACGTGCCCCAGGACGCTGACTATGGCTACACCTTC	CASSYVPQDADYGYTF
TRBV30	TRBJ1-1	-	once	TGTGCCTGGAGTGTCGATGGCTGGAACACTGAAGCTTTCTTT	CAWSVDGWNTEAFF
TRBV4-1	TRBJ1-2	TRBD1	-	TGCGCCAGCAGCCAAGGGAAGGGGGCGGTCGACTATGGCTACACCTTC	CASSQGKGAVDYGYTF
TRBV27	TRBJ2-7	TRBD2	once	TGTGCCAGCAGTTTATCGGTTGGCGGGGGGTTTTACGAGCAGTACTTC	CASSLSVGGGFYEQYF
TRBV7-2	TRBJ1-6	TRBD1	-	TGTGCCAGCAGCCTGGGACAGAGTAATTCACCCCTCCACTTT	CASSLGQSNSPLHF
TRBV20-1	TRBJ1-6	TRBD1	-	TGCAGTGCTAGTCGGGACAGGGGGCATAATTCACCCCTCCACTTT	CSASRDRGHNSPLHF
TRBV5-3	TRBJ2-1	-	-	TGTGCCAGAAGCTTTCCGGGGCCCAACAATGAGCAGTTCTTC	CARSFPGPNNEQFF
TRBV11-1	TRBJ2-1	TRBD2	-	TGTGCCAGCAGCAGGACCTCTAGCGGGGGGGCCCAGGAGCAGTTCTTC	CASSRTSSGGAQEQFF
TRBV18	TRBJ1-6	TRBD1	-	TGTGCCAGCTCACCCCTCCGACAGGGTTGGGAAAATTCACCCCTCCACTTT	CASSPLRQGWENSPLHF
TRBV4-2	TRBJ2-7	-	-	TGTGCCAGCAGCCAAGATTCGGCGGTGAACTACGAGCAGTACTTC	CASSQDSAVNYEQYF
TRBV19	TRBJ1-5	-	-	TGTGCCAGTGGGACGGAGGGCTATCAGCCCCAGCATTTT	CASGTEGYQPQHF
TRBV5-1	TRBJ1-1	TRBD1	-	TGCGCCAGCAGCCCGTGGGACAGGGTCGGGTCTGAAGCTTTCTTT	CASSPWDRVGSEAFF
TRBV6-5	TRBJ1-6	-	-	TGTGCCAGCAGTTACTCCTACAGGGATGTGATTTCACCCCTCCACTTT	CASSYSYRDVISPLHF
TRBV7-2	TRBJ2-2	TRBD1	-	TGTGCCAGCAGCTTACAGGGGGCAGACACCGGGGAGCTGTTTTTT	CASSLQGADTGELFF
TRBV6-5	TRBJ2-1	TRBD2	-	TGTGCCAGCAGCCCCATTAGCGGGACCCTGGATGAGCAGTTCTTC	CASSPISGTLDEQFF
TRBV7-9	TRBJ2-7	-	-	TGTGCCAGCAGCTCCCGGGATGCCTACGAGCAGTACTTC	CASSSRDAYEQYF
TRBV12-5	TRBJ2-5	TRBD2	-	TGTGCTAGTGCCCCCGGGACTAGCGGAGTCAACGGTGGGGAGACCCAGTACTTC	CASAPGTSGVNGGETQYF
TRBV6-5	TRBJ2-2	-	-	TGTGCCAGCAGTTACGCGCGACGGCAGTCCACCGGGGAGCTGTTTTTT	CASSYARRQSTGELFF
TRBV5-1	TRBJ1-6	-	-	TGCGCCAGCAGCTTTGGACGGTATAATTCACCCCTCCACTTT	CASSFGRYNSPLHF
TRBV20-1	TRBJ2-7	TRBD1	-	TGCAGTGCTTCAACCCCGGGACAGATGTACTTC	CSASTPGQMYF
TRBV7-6	TRBJ2-1	-	-	TGTGCCAGCAGCCCCCTCCCCGGGACGGCCTACAATGAGCAGTTCTTC	CASSPLPGTAYNEQFF
TRBV19	TRBJ2-3	-	-	TGTGCCAGTAGTGTTACAGGGTCAGATACGCAGTATTTT	CASSVTGSDTQYF
TRBV30	TRBJ2-5	TRBD1	-	TGTGCCTGGAGTGTAGGGTTCAGGGGGAAAGGAAAAAAGACCCAGTACTTC	CAWSVGFRGKGKKTQYF
TRBV19	TRBJ1-1	-	few	TGTGCCAGTAGAGCTAGGAGGAACACTGAAGCTTTCTTT	CASRARRNTEAFF
TRBV6-5	TRBJ2-6	-	once	TGTGCCAGCGGAGGCGGGGCCAACGTCCTGACTTTC	CASGGGANVLTF
TRBV3-1/TRBV3-2	TRBJ2-1	TRBD2	few	TGTGCCAGCAGGGCGACTAGCGGGAGTCTCGAAGAGCAGTTCTTC	CASRATSGSLEEQFF
TRBV2	TRBJ2-1	-	-	TGTGCCAGCAGAGATCGGGGCCAGAGGAGTTTGGAGCAGTTCTTC	CASRDRGQRSLEQFF